Following are 15 T cell receptor beta chains from one sample sequenced in a study of patients and donors after allogeneic stem cell transplantation (dated by TCRdb to about 2020). To prepare the library, RT-PCR was applied. The data were produced on a NextSeq 550. In TCRdb, the public reads were trimmed at Q25 with fastp and aligned with MiXCR, with productive beta chains retained. Rows with one shared CDR3 protein collapse into an entry with the most common genes and DNA. Here the sample has a few hundred thousand distinct CDR3 sequences; around two fifths occur a single time. The top ten clones comprise 11% of the sample. The sample was blood, either unsorted or a sorted T cell fraction (not recorded which). All receptors come from a human donor who was either an allogeneic HSCT recipient or a stem cell or donor lymphocyte infusion donor (not recorded which). It is not recorded whose cells these are; they may come from a transplant donor.

The rearrangement links TRBV6-6 to TRBJ1-5; a possible D gene is TRBD1 (5 bases). This CDR3 has 16 residues. From germline, CDR1 is MNHNY and CDR2 SVGAGI (reference sequence). V was shortened by 0 bases and J by 3 bases, with 12 bases between the two germline ends. The CDR3 is CASSYSDRGANQPQHF. The CDR3 bases are TGTGCCAGCAGTTACTCGGATAGGGGCGCCAATCAGCCCCAGCATTTT.

This chain links TRBV27 with TRBJ1-2; D remains ambiguous. The germline CDR1 and CDR2 sequences are MNHEY and SMNVEV (reference sequence). The CDR3 runs to 15 residues. V lost 4 bases and J lost 7, with 19 bases in between. The CDR3 nucleotides read TGTGCCAGCAGTTCCCTGTGGAGGGATCCTCGTGGCTACACCTTC. Its translation is CASSSLWRDPRGYTF.

The chain uses TRBV20-1 and TRBJ1-1, with TRBD1 identical over 7 bases. The CDR3 totals 12 residues. From germline, CDR1 is DFQATT and CDR2 SNEGSKA (reference sequence). Unmatched junction bases numbered 6, after V lost 1 base and J lost 10 bases. CDR3 DNA: TGCAGTGCTAGAGGACAGGGTTCGGTAGCTTTCTTT. Protein sequence: CSARGQGSVAFF.

This clonotype has just a few counts. The gene calls are TRBV29-1 and TRBJ2-1, with D perhaps matching TRBD1 (6 bases). V dropped 3 bases and J dropped 2 bases, with 11 bases sitting between them. The CDR3 contains 14 residues. In germline, CDR1 is SQVTM, CDR2 ANQGSEA. CDR3 sequence reads: CSVDRGSAYNEQFF. DNA of the CDR3: TGCAGCGTTGATAGGGGGTCGGCCTACAATGAGCAGTTCTTC.

CDR3 in DNA: TGCAGCGTCCCAGCGGGGGCTGGAAACACCATATATTTT. Its translation is CSVPAGAGNTIYF. J is TRBJ1-3 and V is TRBV29-1; possibly TRBD1 for D (5 bases). This CDR3 is 13 amino acids long. With 6 bases removed from V and 2 bases from J, the gap between germline ends came to 11 bases. The germline V gene has CDR1 SQVTM and CDR2 ANQGSEA. The variable domain in full, completed from reference TRBV29-1 and TRBJ1-3, reads SAVISQKPSRDICQRGTSLTIQCQVDSQVTMMFWYRQQPGQSLTLIATANQGSEATYESGFVIDKFPISRPNLTFSTLTVSNMSPEDSSIYLCSVPAGAGNTIYFGEGSWLTVV.

This sequence joins TRBV5-6 and TRBJ2-3, with 8 bases aligning to TRBD2. The ends lost 2 bases at V and 2 bases at J; junction bases unmatched: 4. The V gene's germline CDR1 is SGHDT and CDR2 YYEEEE. The CDR3 has 15 amino acids. The CDR3 region has the DNA TGTGCCAGCAGCTTCCGGGGGGGCCCCACAGATACGCAGTATTTT. It is translated as CASSFRGGPTDTQYF. The full variable domain, completed using reference TRBV5-6 and TRBJ2-3, is DAGVTQSPTHLIKTRGQQVTLRCSPKSGHDTVSWYQQALGQGPQFIFQYYEEEERQRGNFPDRFSGHQFPNYSSELNVNALLLGDSALYLCASSFRGGPTDTQYFGPGTRLTVL.

The rearrangement joins TRBV6-2 or TRBV6-3 to TRBJ2-2, with TRBD2 as a possible D gene (6 bases). Between the trimmed V and J ends, which lost 5 bases and 5 bases, there was a span of 12 bases. Germline V gives CDR1 MNHEY, CDR2 SVGEGT. The length of the CDR3 is 14 residues. CDR3 coding DNA: TGTGCCAGCAGTCCTGCTAGCGATACCGGGGAGCTGTTTTTT. This translates into CASSPASDTGELFF.

The V call is TRBV25-1, the J call TRBJ1-6; D gene uncertain. Trimming took off 6 bases at V and 7 bases at J, with 10 bases between the two ends. The CDR3 is 13 amino acids. Germline lookup yields CDR1 MGHDK and CDR2 SYGVNS. The DNA for the CDR3 is TGTGCCAGCAGCCAGGCCGAGAATTCACCCCTCCACTTT. Protein: CASSQAENSPLHF.

J is TRBJ2-7 and V is TRBV4-2; 7 bases are a match to TRBD1. This CDR3 is 14 amino acids long. Trimming removed 0 bases from V and 2 bases from J; junction bases left unmatched: 1. Germline V lookup: CDR1 LGHNA, CDR2 YNFKEQ. The chain's CDR3 is CASSQETGTYEQYF. In DNA, the CDR3 is TGTGCCAGCAGCCAAGAGACAGGGACCTACGAGCAGTACTTC.

The genes are TRBV7-8 and TRBJ2-3, with 12 bases aligning to TRBD2. This CDR3 has 19 amino acids. The germline V gene has CDR1 SGHVS and CDR2 FQNEAQ. The V segment lost 1 base and the J segment 2 bases; nucleotides outside the gene matches: 10. DNA for the CDR3: TGTGCCAGCAGCTTAGTCCCCTTACTAGCGGGGGGATTCACAGATACGCAGTATTTT. Its protein is CASSLVPLLAGGFTDTQYF.

The table lists this clonotype with a few counts. This chain uses TRBV20-1 with TRBJ1-1, with a possible D match to TRBD1 (5 bases). Germline V gene sequence: CDR1 DFQATT, CDR2 SNEGSKA (reference sequence). V was trimmed by 3 bases and J by 7 bases, leaving 15 bases between them. The CDR3 has 13 amino acids. The CDR3 here is CSASIRAVGEAFF. For the CDR3, the DNA is TGCAGTGCTAGTATCAGGGCCGTCGGTGAAGCTTTCTTT.

CDR3 DNA: TGTGCCAGCAGACCCTGGGACAGGGTCTCAGATACGCAGTATTTT. Translation: CASRPWDRVSDTQYF. J is TRBJ2-3 and V is TRBV12-3 or TRBV12-4; 9 bases are shared with TRBD1. V was pared by 6 bases and J by 4 bases, with 8 bases of the junction left unmatched. The CDR3 has 15 residues.

The chain links TRBV25-1 to TRBJ1-4; no firm D call. This CDR3 is 12 amino acids long. CDR1 is MGHDK, CDR2 SYGVNS, per germline. V lost 6 bases to trimming and J lost 12 bases, with 14 bases between them. The CDR3 coding sequence is TGTGCCAGCAGAAAGTCCGGTGTGGAACTGTTTTTT. Amino acid sequence: CASRKSGVELFF.

The chain combines TRBV20-1 with TRBJ2-4, with unresolved D. The CDR3 runs to 13 residues. Germline V gene sequence: CDR1 DFQATT, CDR2 SNEGSKA (reference sequence). V lost 0 bases, J lost 12 bases, and 15 bases lay in between. The CDR3 bases are TGCAGTGCTAGAGATGGATCAACCTACCGTCAGTACTTC. The encoded protein is CSARDGSTYRQYF.

This clonotype appeared a few times. This CDR3 is CASSYVDRYEQYF. In DNA, the CDR3 is TGTGCCAGCAGTTACGTCGACCGATACGAGCAGTACTTC. V and J are TRBV6-5 and TRBJ2-7; D unresolved. Germline V CDR1 and CDR2: MNHEY, SVGAGI. The length of the CDR3 is 13 residues. Trimming took off 2 bases at V and 4 bases at J, with 9 bases between the two ends.